A single sample gave rise to the 13 T cell receptor beta chains below, sequenced in a study of cytomegalovirus exposure and HLA in healthy donors. The PCR contained 60 Vbeta and 13 Jbeta primers. Using immunoSEQ multiplex PCR, the repertoire was profiled, and TCRdb retains in-frame clones only, with some absent. The data contain under 200,000 clones, around 85% of them seen just once; the ten biggest clones take up about 0.85%. The specimen sequenced was PBMCs. These receptors all come from a woman in her twenties or thirties in good health and CMV-seronegative.

The chain employs TRBV15 and TRBJ1-3; 11 bases match TRBD1. V trimming: 8 bases; J trimming: 8 bases; junction bases outside the gene matches: 8. Germline CDR1 is LNHNV and CDR2 is YYDKDF (reference sequence). The CDR3 is made up of 14 amino acids. DNA of the CDR3: TGTGCCACCTGTCAGGGACAGGGGGAGGACACCATATATTTT. It codes for CATCQGQGEDTIYF.

The gene calls are TRBV7-2 and TRBJ1-1; 7 nucleotides line up with TRBD1. The CDR3 extends over 14 amino acids. After removal of 4 bases from V and 1 base from J, the junction contained 3 bases not matched to a gene. Germline V gene data show CDR1 as SGHTA and CDR2 as FQGNSA. The CDR3 reads CASSSWTGNTEAFF. CDR3 bases: TGTGCCAGCAGCTCGTGGACAGGGAACACTGAAGCTTTCTTT.

J is TRBJ1-4 and V is TRBV30, with D hard to call. The germline V and J ends were trimmed by 3 bases and 7 bases, with 12 bases remaining between them. The CDR3 spans 13 residues. Germline V gene data show CDR1 as GTSNPN and CDR2 as SVGIG (reference sequence). CDR3 protein: CAWSSSAAEKLFF. As DNA, the CDR3 is TGTGCCTGGAGCTCCTCCGCGGCTGAAAAACTGTTTTTT. The full variable domain, its missing parts supplied by reference TRBV30 and TRBJ1-4, is SQTIHQWPATLVQPVGSPLSLECTVEGTSNPNLYWYRQAAGRGLQLLFYSVGIGQISSEVPQNLSASRPQDRQFILSSKKLLLSDSGFYLCAWSSSAAEKLFFGSGTQLSVL.

This clone was seen a handful of times. The rearrangement uses TRBV2 and TRBJ1-2; perhaps TRBD1 as D (6 bases). V shed 5 bases and J shed 6 bases, with 13 bases lying between them. Germline CDR1 and CDR2: SNHLY and FYNNEI. This CDR3 is 13 amino acids long. CDR3 in amino acids: CASSYRQVDGYTF. The DNA for the CDR3 is TGTGCCAGCAGTTATAGACAGGTTGATGGCTACACCTTC.

The gene calls are TRBV5-1 and TRBJ2-1, with 16 bases aligning to TRBD2. The length of the CDR3 is 16 residues. CDR1 is SGHRS, CDR2 YFSETQ, per germline. V shed 4 bases and J 6 bases; nucleotides not matched to a gene: 4. The CDR3, as DNA: TGCGCCAGCAGCAGGGGACTAGCGGGGGGGACCAATGAGCAGTTCTTC. It encodes CASSRGLAGGTNEQFF.

This sequence joins TRBV7-9 and TRBJ1-5; TRBD1 matches 7 bases. Germline CDR1 reads SEHNR; CDR2 reads FQNEAQ (reference sequence). The CDR3 has 14 amino acids. V dropped 1 base and J dropped 4; count of bases not matched to a gene: 1. The CDR3 protein is CASSLGQGNQPQHF. CDR3 DNA: TGTGCCAGCAGCTTAGGACAGGGTAATCAGCCCCAGCATTTT.

In this sample, this clone turned up a few times. V is TRBV6-1 and J is TRBJ1-2, with 7 nucleotides matching TRBD1. The germline gives CDR1 MNHNS, CDR2 SASEGT. Losses at the gene ends were 4 bases for V and 5 bases for J; bases not matched to a gene: 10. This CDR3 region has 15 residues. CDR3 amino acids: CASSARVAGGYGYTF. Here the CDR3 DNA reads TGTGCCAGCAGTGCCCGTGTGGCAGGGGGTTATGGCTACACCTTC.

This chain connects TRBV19 to TRBJ2-7; 7 bases align to TRBD2. The V gene end was trimmed by 10 bases and the J gene end by 1 base; junction bases not matched to a gene: 13. CDR3 length: 15 residues. Germline V gene sequence: CDR1 LNHDA, CDR2 SQIVND (reference sequence). CDR3 in amino acids: CATEGGAAASYEQYF. CDR3 DNA sequence: TGTGCCACCGAGGGAGGGGCGGCGGCGTCCTACGAGCAGTACTTC.

CDR3 nucleotides: TGTGCCTGGAGCGGGGGAACAAATGAAAAACTGTTTTTT. Protein: CAWSGGTNEKLFF. This chain joins TRBV30 and TRBJ1-4, with D perhaps matching TRBD1 (5 bases). CDR3 length: 13 residues. The V end was cut by 3 bases, the J end by 5 bases, with 10 bases between. CDR1 and CDR2 (germline): GTSNPN, SVGIG (reference sequence).

The chain couples TRBV6-1 to TRBJ2-7; TRBD1 matches 9 bases. This CDR3 is 18 amino acids long. V lost 2 bases and J lost 2; bases outside the gene matches: 13. Germline V gene lookup returns CDR1 MNHNS and CDR2 SASEGT. This CDR3 is CASSERAPGQGSPYEQYF. The DNA for the CDR3 is TGTGCCAGCAGTGAACGGGCCCCGGGACAGGGATCCCCCTACGAGCAGTACTTC.

This rearrangement joins TRBV5-4 to TRBJ1-1; possible D gene TRBD1, 6 bases. The V gene lost 4 bases and the J gene lost 8 bases, with 15 bases spanning the gap. The CDR3 covers 13 residues. Per germline, CDR1 SGHNT and CDR2 YYREEE (reference sequence). The CDR3 loop reads CASSQQGLGEAFF. The CDR3 DNA follows: TGTGCCAGCAGCCAACAGGGTTTAGGCGAAGCTTTCTTT.

CDR3 nucleotide sequence: TGTGCCAGCAGGACTGACAGGGGGCGCAACTATGGCTACACCTTC. It is translated as CASRTDRGRNYGYTF. This chain links TRBV2 with TRBJ1-2; 10 bases line up with TRBD1. Looked up from germline, CDR1 is SNHLY and CDR2 is FYNNEI. This CDR3 region has 15 residues. Unmatched junction bases numbered 6, after V lost 6 bases and J lost 2 bases.

The genes are TRBV4-2 and TRBJ2-2, with a weak D call TRBD1 (5 bases). The CDR3 length is 17 residues. Trimming removed 6 bases from V and 5 bases from J, with 22 bases in between. Germline-derived CDR1 and CDR2 are LGHNA and YNFKEQ. The CDR3 reads CASSRIGTGSWTGELFF. As DNA, the CDR3 is TGTGCCAGCAGTCGTATAGGAACAGGCTCGTGGACCGGGGAGCTGTTTTTT.